This entry is about one T cell receptor (beta chain). What it recognizes is unknown. Repertoires were generated with immunoSEQ multiplex PCR, while TCRdb's copy carries only in-frame clones and drops some. The sample consists of approximately 2.4 million clones, around 95% of them appearing once. This sample was taken from a study of shared clonotypes between healthy human individuals. Study conclusions and caveats: A few donors had around 5% of their naive CD4 clonotypes in common.

The V end was cut by 2 bases, the J end by 6 bases, with 17 bases between. Per germline, CDR1 SGHAT and CDR2 FQNNGV. CDR3 length: 16 residues. Sample: naive CD4+ T cells sorted from blood. Subset in this sample: CD45RA+ positively selected. The TCR originated in a man aged 18-30 years in good health. The rearrangement links TRBV11-2 to TRBJ1-5; D is undetermined. The CDR3 DNA follows: TGTGCCAGCAGCTTAAGTGGGGAAGGCTGGGGTCAGCCCCAGCATTTT. It translates to CASSLSGEGWGQPQHF.